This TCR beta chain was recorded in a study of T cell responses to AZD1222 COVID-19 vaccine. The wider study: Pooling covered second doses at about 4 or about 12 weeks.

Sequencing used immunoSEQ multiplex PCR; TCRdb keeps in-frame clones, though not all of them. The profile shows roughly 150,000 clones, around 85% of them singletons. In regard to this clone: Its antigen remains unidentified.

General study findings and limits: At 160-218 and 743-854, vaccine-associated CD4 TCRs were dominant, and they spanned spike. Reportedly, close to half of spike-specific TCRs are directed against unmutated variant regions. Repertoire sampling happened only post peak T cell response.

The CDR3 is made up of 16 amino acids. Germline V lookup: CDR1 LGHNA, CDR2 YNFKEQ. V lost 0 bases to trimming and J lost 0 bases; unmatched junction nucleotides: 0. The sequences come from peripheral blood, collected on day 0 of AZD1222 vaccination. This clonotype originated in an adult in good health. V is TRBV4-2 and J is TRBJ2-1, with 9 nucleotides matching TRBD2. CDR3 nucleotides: TGTGCCAGCAGCCAAGAGCGGGGGGGCTCCTACAATGAGCAGTTCTTC. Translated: CASSQERGGSYNEQFF.